This T cell receptor beta chain was observed in a study of T cell responses to AZD1222 COVID-19 vaccine. Measured with immunoSEQ multiplex PCR; TCRdb has only the in-frame clones, and not every one. The sample carries about 150,000 clones, roughly 90% recorded once. V trimming: 8 bases; J trimming: 8 bases; junction bases outside the gene matches: 9. Germline V gives CDR1 MDHEN, CDR2 SYDVKM. The CDR3 consists of 13 residues. The rearrangement links TRBV28 to TRBJ1-2, with 9 positions matching TRBD1. Sequenced material: peripheral blood, taken 28 days after the second AZD1222 dose. This clonotype originated in an adult who received the AZD1222 COVID-19 vaccine. In nucleotides, the CDR3 is TGTGCCAGCCGTACCGGGACAGGGAGGGGCTACACCTTC. Translating it yields CASRTGTGRGYTF.